This TCR beta chain came from a study of T cells in tuberculosis. Profiling relied on immunoSEQ multiplex PCR, and the TCRdb table lists in-frame clones only, not all of them. The sample lists roughly 35,000 clones; approximately 91% were seen once. In regard to this clone: The antigen remains unidentified.

In germline, CDR1 is MDHEN, CDR2 SYDVKM. The CDR3 extends over 13 amino acids. Trimming pared 11 bases from V and 7 bases from J, leaving 15 bases between. Study findings and constraints: The TCR-beta difference was not significant; alpha differences partly reflected length.

Input material: PBMCs. The rearrangement links TRBV28 to TRBJ1-6, with TRBD1 as a possible D gene (6 bases). The TCR sequence derives from a donor aged 10-29 years with latent tuberculosis or without tuberculosis infection. The CDR3 sequence: CAGRTGNNSPLHF. CDR3 sequence (DNA): TGTGCCGGACGAACAGGGAACAATTCACCCCTCCACTTT.